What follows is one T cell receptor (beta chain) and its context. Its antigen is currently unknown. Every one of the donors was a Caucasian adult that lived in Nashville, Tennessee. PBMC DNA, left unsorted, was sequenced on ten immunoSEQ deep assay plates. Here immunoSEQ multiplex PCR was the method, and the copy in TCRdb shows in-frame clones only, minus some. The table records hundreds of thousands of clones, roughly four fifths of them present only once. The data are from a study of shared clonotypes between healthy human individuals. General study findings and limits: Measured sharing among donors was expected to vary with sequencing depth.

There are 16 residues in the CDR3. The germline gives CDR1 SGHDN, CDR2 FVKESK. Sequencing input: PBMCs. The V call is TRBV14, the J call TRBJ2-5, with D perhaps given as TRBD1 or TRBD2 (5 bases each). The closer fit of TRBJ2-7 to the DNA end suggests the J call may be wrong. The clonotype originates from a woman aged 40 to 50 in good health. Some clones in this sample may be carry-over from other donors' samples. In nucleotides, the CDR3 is TGTGCCAGCAGCCAACCCTGGGGGACGGCGGACTACGAGCAGTACTTC. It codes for CASSQPWGTADYEQYF.